The 5 T cell receptor beta chains below all came from one sample that was sequenced in a study of cytomegalovirus exposure and HLA in healthy donors. The PCR used 60 Vbeta and 13 Jbeta primers. The protocol was immunoSEQ multiplex PCR, while the TCRdb copy is restricted to in-frame clones and leaves out a portion. The sample has 200,000 to 250,000 clones; roughly 70% are singletons. Sequenced input: PBMCs. All receptors derive from a woman aged 25 to 39 in good health and CMV-seronegative.

The chain joins TRBV5-4 to TRBJ2-2, with D tentatively TRBD1 (6 bases). Deletions cut 3 bases from V and 0 bases from J, with 12 bases between. The germline gives CDR1 SGHNT, CDR2 YYREEE (reference sequence). CDR3 length: 16 residues. The CDR3 coding sequence is TGTGCCAGCAGCTCGGAAGGGGGACCGAACACCGGGGAGCTGTTTTTT. It is translated as CASSSEGGPNTGELFF. The entire variable domain, with the rest obtained from reference TRBV5-4 and TRBJ2-2, is as follows: ETGVTQSPTHLIKTRGQQVTLRCSSQSGHNTVSWYQQALGQGPQFIFQYYREEENGRGNFPPRFSGLQFPNYSSELNVNALELDDSALYLCASSSEGGPNTGELFFGEGSRLTVL.

V gene TRBV11-3 combines with J gene TRBJ2-1, with D unresolved. Germline V gives CDR1 SGHNT, CDR2 YENEEA. Trimming took 0 bases from V and 8 from J, leaving 11 bases between them. The CDR3 consists of 14 residues. CDR3 coding DNA: TGTGCCAGCAGCTTAGAGGCCCTGTCCCATGAGCAGTTCTTC. It is translated as CASSLEALSHEQFF.

This clone occurred once. The chain couples TRBV11-2 to TRBJ1-5; D not resolved. CDR1 and CDR2 from the germline V gene are SGHAT and FQNNGV. Trimming took off 5 bases at V and 6 bases at J, with 8 bases between the two ends. The CDR3 extends over 12 amino acids. CDR3 nucleotide sequence: TGTGCCAGCAGCCGCCCCGGTCAGCCCCAGCATTTT. Translating gives CASSRPGQPQHF.

The chain recombines TRBV9 with TRBJ2-2, with D unresolved. The CDR3 is 16 residues long. V dropped 4 bases and J dropped 2 bases, with 15 bases sitting between them. Looked up from germline, CDR1 is SGDLS and CDR2 is YYNGEE. CDR3 sequence (DNA): TGTGCCAGCAGCCCGTCTTGGCTGGCAAACACCGGGGAGCTGTTTTTT. Protein product: CASSPSWLANTGELFF.

The genes are TRBV21-1 and TRBJ1-2; whether TRBD1, the table's D call, matches the DNA was not checked. TRBV21-1 is noted as a pseudogene. The CDR3 consists of 12 residues. This CDR3 is CASKTGDYGYTF. DNA of the CDR3: TGTGCCAGCAAAACAGGGGATTATGGCTACACCTTC.